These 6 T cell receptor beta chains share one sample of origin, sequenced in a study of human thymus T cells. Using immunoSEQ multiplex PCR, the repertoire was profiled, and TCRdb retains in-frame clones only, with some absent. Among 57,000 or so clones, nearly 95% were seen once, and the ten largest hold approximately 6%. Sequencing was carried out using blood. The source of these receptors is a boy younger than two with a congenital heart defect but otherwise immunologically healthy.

The CDR3 coding sequence is TGTGCCAGCTCTCTGGGACAGAGCGATGGCTACACCTTC. It codes for CASSLGQSDGYTF. V usage is TRBV18 and J usage is TRBJ1-2, with TRBD1 matching 7 bases. The V and J ends lost 6 bases and 6 bases, in that order; junction bases with no gene match: 7. CDR3 length: 13 amino acids. CDR1 and CDR2 (germline): KGHSH, LQKENI.

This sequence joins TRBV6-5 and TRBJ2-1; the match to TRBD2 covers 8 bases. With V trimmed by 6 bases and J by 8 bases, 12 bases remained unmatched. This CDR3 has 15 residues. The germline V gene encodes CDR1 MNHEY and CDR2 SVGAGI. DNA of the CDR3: TGTGCCAGCAGCCCTCTAGCGGGCGCAAGGGATGAGCAGTTCTTC. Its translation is CASSPLAGARDEQFF.

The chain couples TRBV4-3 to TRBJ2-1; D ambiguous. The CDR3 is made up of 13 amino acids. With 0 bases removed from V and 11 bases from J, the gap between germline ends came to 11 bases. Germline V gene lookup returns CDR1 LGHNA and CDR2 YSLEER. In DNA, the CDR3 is TGCGCCAGCAGCCAAGATAGGCGGACCCAGCAGTTCTTC. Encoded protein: CASSQDRRTQQFF.

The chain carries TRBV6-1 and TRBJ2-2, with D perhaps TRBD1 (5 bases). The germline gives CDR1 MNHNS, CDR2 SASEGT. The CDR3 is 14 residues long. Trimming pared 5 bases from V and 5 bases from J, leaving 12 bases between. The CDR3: CASSPGPGTGELFF. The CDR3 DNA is TGTGCCAGCAGTCCGGGCCCAGGGACCGGGGAGCTGTTTTTT.

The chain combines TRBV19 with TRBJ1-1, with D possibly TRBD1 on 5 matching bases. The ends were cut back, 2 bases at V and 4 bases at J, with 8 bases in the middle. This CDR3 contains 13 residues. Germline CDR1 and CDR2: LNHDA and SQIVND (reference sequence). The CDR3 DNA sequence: TGTGCCAGTAGTATATGGGGGGGCACTGAAGCTTTCTTT. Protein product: CASSIWGGTEAFF.

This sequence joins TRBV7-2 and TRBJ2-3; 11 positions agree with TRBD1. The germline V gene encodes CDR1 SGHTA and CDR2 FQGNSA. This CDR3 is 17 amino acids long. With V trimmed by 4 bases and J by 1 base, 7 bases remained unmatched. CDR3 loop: CASSSRTGGGGTDTQYF. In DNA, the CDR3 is TGTGCCAGCAGCTCCCGGACAGGGGGCGGGGGCACAGATACGCAGTATTTT.